The 16 T cell receptor beta chains presented below share a single source sample, sequenced in a study of somatic mutations in cytotoxic T cells in rheumatoid arthritis (dated by TCRdb to the late 2010s). Libraries were made using the immunoSEQ multiplex PCR assay. The immuneACCESS repertoire file appears here via TCRdb, limited to in-frame rearrangements. These files lack a portion of the clones; in checked studies, under half of the deficit traces to unresolved V genes, and the cause of the others is not known. Here the sample has some 16,000 clones; 70% to 85% occur a single time. The ten top clones hold 10% to 15% of the sample. The sequencing sample was made of CD8+ T cells sorted from blood. These receptors all come from an adult with rheumatoid arthritis.

The chain has TRBV28 and TRBJ1-2, with D maybe TRBD1 (6 bases). This CDR3 has 13 residues. V was trimmed by 6 bases and J by 4 bases, leaving 12 bases between them. From germline, CDR1 is MDHEN and CDR2 SYDVKM. CDR3 loop: CASRSQGPYGYTF. In DNA, the CDR3 is TGTGCCAGCAGATCCCAGGGGCCCTATGGCTACACCTTC.

This clone has a handful of counts. The chain combines TRBV4-1 with TRBJ1-6; D is undetermined. V gave up 3 bases and J gave up 8 bases, with 23 bases separating them. Germline loops: CDR1 MGHRA, CDR2 YSYEKL. CDR3 size: 18 residues. CDR3 bases: TGCGCCAGCAGCCACAAGATACTTAGGGTACAAAGTGATTCACCCCTCCACTTT. Translated: CASSHKILRVQSDSPLHF.

The V call is TRBV19, the J call TRBJ2-1; weak D call: TRBD1 (5 bases). The CDR3 runs to 13 residues. The germline V gene has CDR1 LNHDA and CDR2 SQIVND (reference sequence). V shed 8 bases and J shed 2 bases, with 10 bases lying between them. CDR3 DNA sequence: TGTGCCAGTGAATCGACAGCCTACAATGAGCAGTTCTTC. Translating gives CASESTAYNEQFF. The whole variable domain, filled in from reference TRBV19 and TRBJ2-1, reads DGGITQSPKYLFRKEGQNVTLSCEQNLNHDAMYWYRQDPGQGLRLIYYSQIVNDFQKGDIAEGYSVSREKKESFPLTVTSAQKNPTAFYLCASESTAYNEQFFGPGTRLTVL.

The CDR3 DNA reads TGTGCCAGCAGCTTAGCTAGCGGGGGACCGACTAGCACAGATACGCAGTATTTT. Its translation is CASSLASGGPTSTDTQYF. The V and J genes are TRBV11-1 and TRBJ2-3, with TRBD2 matching 9 bases. This CDR3 comprises 18 residues. After removal of 0 bases from V and 0 bases from J, the junction contained 7 bases not matched to a gene. Germline lookup yields CDR1 SGHAT and CDR2 FQDESV (reference sequence). Filled out from reference TRBV11-1 and TRBJ2-3, the complete variable domain reads EAEVAQSPRYKITEKSQAVAFWCDPISGHATLYWYRQILGQGPELLVQFQDESVVDDSQLPKDRFSAERLKGVDSTLKIQPAELGDSAMYLCASSLASGGPTSTDTQYFGPGTRLTVL.

In DNA form, the CDR3 reads TGTGCCACCCAGGGGTTTTCCTACGAGCAGTACTTC. Residues: CATQGFSYEQYF. The chain combines TRBV19 with TRBJ2-7; D is possibly TRBD1 (6 bases). Germline-derived CDR1 and CDR2 are LNHDA and SQIVND (reference sequence). The CDR3 runs 12 residues. V shed 10 bases and J shed 1 base, with 11 bases lying between them.

The rearrangement uses TRBV6-4 and TRBJ2-2; D is perhaps TRBD1 or TRBD2 (5 bases each). With 4 bases removed from V and 3 bases from J, the gap between germline ends came to 6 bases. The CDR3 totals 13 residues. Germline V gene sequence: CDR1 MRHNA, CDR2 SNTAGT. The CDR3 sequence: CASSGGDTGELFF. The CDR3 DNA is TGTGCCAGCAGTGGAGGGGACACCGGGGAGCTGTTTTTT.

This chain joins TRBV4-2 and TRBJ2-5; 14 nucleotides align to TRBD2. The CDR3 sequence is 16 residues long. Trimming at V came to 2 bases and at J to 5 bases, leaving 4 bases not matched to a gene. Germline V gives CDR1 LGHNA, CDR2 YNFKEQ. CDR3 nucleotides: TGTGCCAGCAGCCAATCGACTAGCGGGGGGGTTGAGACCCAGTACTTC. It specifies CASSQSTSGGVETQYF.

V usage is TRBV9 and J usage is TRBJ1-3; D unresolved. V lost 3 bases and J lost 7, with 5 bases in between. This CDR3 comprises 11 residues. The germline gives CDR1 SGDLS, CDR2 YYNGEE. CDR3 region: CASSDLNTIYF. The DNA for the CDR3 is TGTGCCAGCAGCGACCTTAACACCATATATTTT.

The rearrangement links TRBV28 to TRBJ1-4; D remains ambiguous. The V and J ends lost 4 bases and 1 base respectively, with 16 bases between them. The germline V gene encodes CDR1 MDHEN and CDR2 SYDVKM. The CDR3 has 17 residues. The CDR3 region is CASSWVDSVGTNEKLFF. CDR3 in DNA: TGTGCCAGCAGTTGGGTCGACTCGGTCGGAACTAATGAAAAACTGTTTTTT.

The rearrangement joins TRBV2 to TRBJ2-3; 8 bases are shared with TRBD2. Per germline, CDR1 SNHLY and CDR2 FYNNEI. The junction had 14 bases not matched to a gene; V was cut back by 6 bases and J by 6 bases. The CDR3 is 16 residues long. Here the CDR3 reads CASSLNWGGGTDTQYF. The CDR3 nucleotides read TGTGCCAGCAGCCTCAACTGGGGCGGGGGGACGGATACGCAGTATTTT.

The J gene is TRBJ2-6, the V gene TRBV28, with 10 bases identical to TRBD1. Germline V gene lookup returns CDR1 MDHEN and CDR2 SYDVKM. Germline trimming cut 6 bases from V and 0 bases from J; bases unmatched to any gene: 8. This CDR3 contains 18 residues. The CDR3 sequence: CASRRQGANFSGANVLTF. CDR3 coding DNA: TGTGCCAGCAGGCGACAGGGGGCGAACTTCTCTGGGGCCAACGTCCTGACTTTC.

V is TRBV6-5 and J is TRBJ2-1; TRBD2 is a possible D gene (6 bases). The germline V gene encodes CDR1 MNHEY and CDR2 SVGAGI. V gave up 2 bases and J gave up 0 bases, with 8 bases separating them. The CDR3 runs to 15 residues. The CDR3 spells CASSYRGISYNEQFF. The CDR3, as DNA: TGTGCCAGCAGTTACCGGGGGATCTCCTACAATGAGCAGTTCTTC.

V gene TRBV7-9 combines with J gene TRBJ2-2; D gene ambiguous. Trimming shortened V by 6 bases and J by 4 bases, and 12 bases separated the two germline ends. CDR3 length equals 14 residues. CDR1 is SEHNR, CDR2 FQNEAQ, per germline (reference sequence). CDR3 DNA sequence: TGTGCCAGCAGGGCCGGGTGGCGCACCGGGGAGCTGTTTTTT. Translating gives CASRAGWRTGELFF.

The V and J genes are TRBV11-2 and TRBJ1-1; D is undetermined. CDR1 is SGHAT, CDR2 FQNNGV, per germline. The CDR3 runs to 11 residues. V lost 3 bases, J lost 5 bases, and 4 bases lay in between. This CDR3 is CASSLGTEAFF. CDR3 coding DNA: TGTGCCAGCAGCTTGGGGACTGAAGCTTTCTTT.

The J gene is TRBJ2-7, the V gene TRBV29-1; D is perhaps TRBD1 (6 bases). Trimming took off 6 bases at V and 3 bases at J, with 12 bases between the two ends. Germline CDR1 is SQVTM and CDR2 is ANQGSEA. This CDR3 has 12 amino acids. The CDR3 is CSVTVGGYEQYV. CDR3 nucleotide sequence: TGCAGCGTGACGGTAGGGGGCTACGAGCAGTACGTC.

The V and J genes are TRBV27 and TRBJ1-4; the D gene is possibly TRBD1 (6 bases). Germline loops: CDR1 MNHEY, CDR2 SMNVEV (reference sequence). This CDR3 is 16 amino acids long. V lost 3 bases and J 6 bases, leaving 17 bases between the germline ends. CDR3 in amino acids: CASSFLGQNADEKLFF. CDR3 in DNA: TGTGCCAGCAGTTTCTTAGGACAGAATGCCGATGAAAAACTGTTTTTT. Filled out from reference TRBV27 and TRBJ1-4, the complete variable domain reads EAQVTQNPRYLITVTGKKLTVTCSQNMNHEYMSWYRQDPGLGLRQIYYSMNVEVTDKGDVPEGYKVSRKEKRNFPLILESPSPNQTSLYFCASSFLGQNADEKLFFGSGTQLSVL.